This T cell receptor beta chain derives from a study of cytomegalovirus exposure and HLA in healthy donors. Study-level information: Researchers previously reported finding fewer than 140 million unique TCR beta sequences from roughly 180 million T cells. Points from the study as a whole: Of the V segments, some could not be distinguished, including TRBV6-2 and TRBV6-3, and were excluded. Most CMV-associated TCR beta chains appeared HLA-restricted in a later analysis.

In the PCR, 60 Vbeta and 13 Jbeta primers were used. Sequencing used immunoSEQ multiplex PCR; TCRdb keeps in-frame clones, though not all of them. The sample spans about 76,000 clones; the ten largest clones claim approximately 4.5%. With respect to this clone: Antigen unknown.

The CDR3 contains 15 residues. Germline CDR1 SGHNT, CDR2 YENEEA. Trimming removed 3 bases at V and 1 base at J, with 9 bases between. The rearrangement uses TRBV11-3 and TRBJ2-2; D gene unclear. The source is a woman aged 35 to 49 in good health and CMV-seropositive. The sample consisted of PBMCs. The CDR3 DNA reads TGTGCCAGCAGCTTCGGTCGAGAGAACACCGGGGAGCTGTTTTTT. Protein sequence: CASSFGRENTGELFF.